These T cell receptor beta chains were read from a single sample in a study of identical twins. A single record per CDR3 protein comes from TCRdb applying MiXCR to the 5' RACE reads. Of fewer than 900,000 distinct CDR3 sequences listed, approximately 18% were seen once; the top ten hold over 10%. The same sample was also used in a study of T cells expressing NK-cell markers.

Sequencing was carried out using PBMCs. These receptors were obtained from a woman under 30 in good health. Each CDR3 is given with its conserved first and last residue. A D gene is named only where the DNA matches it firmly. Only some rows state a clone size, as once, few, many or a class for expanded clones.

j_call d_call v_call clone_size cdr3_aa cdr3_nt
TRBJ2-1 . TRBV7-9 . CASRTSTRNEQFF TGTGCCAGCAGGACTAGTACCAGGAATGAGCAGTTCTTC
TRBJ2-1 . TRBV12-3/TRBV12-4 many CASSLGRYNEQFF TGTGCCAGCAGCTTAGGACGGTACAATGAGCAGTTCTTC
TRBJ1-5 TRBD1 TRBV12-3/TRBV12-4 . CASSSGQGRHQPQHF TGTGCCAGCAGTTCCGGACAGGGTAGGCATCAGCCCCAGCATTTT
TRBJ1-1 . TRBV20-1 . CSASPGSNTEAFF TGCAGTGCTAGCCCGGGTTCGAACACTGAAGCTTTCTTT
TRBJ2-3 . TRBV27 . CASSRPGRTDTQYF TGTGCCAGCAGTCGCCCCGGTAGGACAGATACGCAGTATTTT
TRBJ2-1 . TRBV12-3/TRBV12-4 few CASSWGEEQFF TGTGCCAGCAGTTGGGGGGAGGAGCAGTTCTTC
TRBJ1-1 TRBD1 TRBV2 few CASRATGQPNTEAFF TGTGCCAGCAGAGCTACGGGACAGCCGAACACTGAAGCTTTCTTT
TRBJ2-5 . TRBV9 . CASSGPGEYQETQYF TGTGCCAGCAGCGGTCCCGGGGAATACCAAGAGACCCAGTACTTC
TRBJ2-1 . TRBV10-3 . CAISESGVPRSYNEQFF TGTGCCATCAGTGAGTCGGGGGTCCCTCGATCGTACAATGAGCAGTTCTTC
TRBJ1-1 . TRBV6-1 . CASSEVGRSTEAFF TGTGCCAGCAGTGAAGTCGGGAGGAGCACTGAAGCTTTCTTT
TRBJ2-7 . TRBV3-1 few CASVRLGYGEQYF TGTGCCAGCGTTCGCCTCGGGTACGGGGAGCAGTACTTC
TRBJ2-1 TRBD2 TRBV6-5 . CASSSRTGTSGRPYNEQFF TGTGCCAGCAGTTCCAGGACAGGGACTAGCGGAAGACCCTACAATGAGCAGTTCTTC
TRBJ2-7 . TRBV29-1 . CSARTIAYEQYF TGCAGCGCTCGGACTATAGCCTACGAGCAGTACTTC
TRBJ2-2 TRBD1 TRBV20-1 few CSASLRGLTGELFF TGCAGTGCTAGCCTCAGGGGGCTCACCGGGGAGCTGTTTTTT
TRBJ2-5 . TRBV3-1 . CASSQPGVYQETQYF TGTGCCAGCAGCCAACCGGGGGTGTACCAAGAGACCCAGTACTTC
TRBJ1-4 . TRBV11-2 . CASSSHFIATNEKLFF TGTGCCAGCAGCTCACACTTTATTGCAACTAATGAAAAACTGTTTTTT
TRBJ2-7 TRBD2 TRBV6-1 many CASTTLAAGRDEQYF TGTGCCAGCACTACCCTGGCGGCAGGGAGGGACGAGCAGTACTTC
TRBJ1-3 . TRBV20-1 . CSANRAHSGNTIYF TGCAGTGCTAACAGGGCCCACTCTGGAAACACCATATATTTT
TRBJ2-7 . TRBV4-2 . CASSDAMGAYDQYF TGTGCCAGCAGCGACGCAATGGGGGCCTACGATCAGTACTTC
TRBJ2-7 TRBD2 TRBV7-3 few CASSATSGTSYEQYF TGTGCCAGCAGCGCGACTAGCGGGACCTCCTACGAGCAGTACTTC
TRBJ2-3 TRBD2 TRBV3-1 few CASSRWTSGGAGDTQYF TGTGCCAGCAGCCGCTGGACTAGCGGGGGGGCTGGAGATACGCAGTATTTT
TRBJ2-7 . TRBV29-1 . CSVELPGQRSYEQYF TGCAGCGTTGAATTGCCGGGCCAAAGGTCCTACGAGCAGTACTTC
TRBJ2-1 . TRBV20-1 few CSASPLANNNEQFF TGCAGTGCTAGTCCCCTAGCTAATAACAATGAGCAGTTCTTC
TRBJ2-2 . TRBV13 . CASSSPQMDTGELFF TGTGCCAGCAGTTCCCCCCAGATGGACACCGGGGAGCTGTTTTTT
TRBJ1-4 . TRBV28 . CASSLSGRGENEKLFF TGTGCCAGCAGTCTCTCCGGACGAGGGGAGAATGAAAAACTGTTTTTT
TRBJ1-2 . TRBV12-3/TRBV12-4 few CASSWGSGYTF TGTGCCAGCAGTTGGGGGAGTGGCTACACCTTC
TRBJ2-1 TRBD1 TRBV5-1 . CASSVGQGGNEQFF TGCGCCAGCAGCGTGGGACAGGGTGGGAATGAGCAGTTCTTC
TRBJ2-3 . TRBV5-1 few CASSQGPTRTDTQYF TGCGCCAGCAGCCAGGGGCCTACGCGCACAGATACGCAGTATTTT
TRBJ2-7 TRBD2 TRBV12-3/TRBV12-4 . CASRDSGSGRYEQYF TGTGCCAGCAGAGATAGCGGGAGCGGGCGCTACGAGCAGTACTTC
TRBJ2-5 . TRBV29-1 . CSAGTFGTPMGQYF TGCAGCGCAGGGACCTTCGGTACCCCAATGGGCCAGTACTTC
TRBJ1-5 . TRBV6-1 . CASSAGAAIDQPQHF TGTGCCAGCAGTGCGGGGGCGGCCATAGATCAGCCCCAGCATTTT
TRBJ2-1 TRBD2 TRBV6-4 few CASTRLAGGGEQFF TGTGCCAGCACCCGACTAGCGGGAGGCGGTGAGCAGTTCTTC
TRBJ2-3 . TRBV11-2 few CASSLDSAVGTQYF TGTGCCAGCAGCTTAGATAGCGCCGTTGGGACGCAGTATTTT
TRBJ1-2 TRBD1 TRBV7-2 few CASSFYQGDYGYTF TGTGCCAGCAGCTTTTATCAGGGGGACTATGGCTACACCTTC
TRBJ2-7 TRBD2 TRBV14 . CASRRTSSLEQYF TGTGCCAGCAGGCGGACTAGCTCTCTCGAGCAGTACTTC
TRBJ1-4 TRBD1 TRBV15 . CATSLRGREKLFF TGTGCCACCAGCCTCAGGGGGCGAGAAAAACTGTTTTTT
TRBJ2-7 TRBD2 TRBV18 . CASSTPTSGGAYEQYF TGTGCCAGCTCAACCCCAACTAGCGGGGGGGCCTACGAGCAGTACTTC
TRBJ2-3 TRBD2 TRBV10-3 . CAISEEAGEDTQYF TGTGCCATCAGTGAAGAAGCGGGAGAAGATACGCAGTATTTT
TRBJ2-7 TRBD2 TRBV6-5 few CASSYSPTSGGRYEQYF TGTGCCAGCAGTTACTCCCCCACTAGCGGGGGAAGGTACGAGCAGTACTTC